Following are 30 T cell receptor beta chains from one sample sequenced in a study of blood T cells in healthy people across ages. Primers used in a second PCR of about 7 to 11 cycles were a sample-barcoded 5' primer and a J-beta primer mix. TCRdb fed the 5' RACE reads into MiXCR, producing one record per CDR3 protein. This table has approximately 730,000 distinct CDR3 sequences, about 42% appearing once. The specimen sequenced was blood. Receptor source: a woman in her sixties in good health.

The chain links TRBV7-9 to TRBJ1-1; 7 nucleotides agree with TRBD1. V was clipped by 5 bases and J by 4 bases; unmatched bases: 10. Germline assignment: CDR1 SEHNR and CDR2 FQNEAQ (reference sequence). This CDR3 has 15 residues. CDR3 coding DNA: TGTGCCAGCAGCGCGCCGCAGGGGGGTACCACTGAAGCTTTCTTT. This translates into CASSAPQGGTTEAFF. Based on the CDR3 plus reference TRBV7-9 and TRBJ1-1, the full variable domain is DTGVSQNPRHKITKRGQNVTFRCDPISEHNRLYWYRQTLGQGPEFLTYFQNEAQLEKSRLLSDRFSAERPKGSFSTLEIQRTEQGDSAMYLCASSAPQGGTTEAFFGQGTRLTVV.

The chain uses TRBV7-2 and TRBJ1-4, with D possibly being TRBD1 (5 bases). The CDR3 spans 15 residues. Trimming removed 1 base from V and 8 bases from J, with 14 bases in between. The germline CDR1 and CDR2 sequences are SGHTA and FQGNSA. The CDR3 DNA follows: TGTGCCAGCAGCTTAGGAAGCCAGGGATGGGAAAAACTGTTTTTT. This translates into CASSLGSQGWEKLFF.

The gene calls are TRBV7-2 and TRBJ1-4; tentative D call: TRBD1 (5 bases). The germline V gene has CDR1 SGHTA and CDR2 FQGNSA. V lost 7 bases and J lost 6, with 18 bases in between. This CDR3 spans 15 amino acids. The CDR3 DNA sequence: TGTGCCAGCACCCGACGGGGCTCGGGAGATGAAAAACTGTTTTTT. It is translated as CASTRRGSGDEKLFF.

The gene calls are TRBV7-9 and TRBJ2-1; D perhaps matches TRBD1 (5 bases). Gene TRBJ2-7 matches the end of the DNA better, so the J call may be wrong. CDR3 length equals 14 residues. The germline V gene has CDR1 SEHNR and CDR2 FQNEAQ (reference sequence). CDR3 sequence reads: CASSLGQIGSEQYF. In nucleotides, the CDR3 is TGTGCCAGCAGCCTGGGGCAAATAGGTAGCGAGCAGTACTTC.

Only a few counts were recorded for this clonotype. A read error may be the cause here, since a much bigger clone is one base away. The rearrangement links TRBV29-1 to TRBJ2-1; unclear D gene. The J call may be in error: the DNA end matches TRBJ2-7 better. Germline V lookup: CDR1 SQVTM, CDR2 ANQGSEA. The CDR3 covers 12 residues. CDR3 amino acids: CSTSPQSNEQYF. CDR3 sequence (DNA): TGCAGCACCTCCCCCCAAAGCAATGAGCAGTACTTC.

In its sample, this clonotype was seen once. The V gene is TRBV10-3, the J gene TRBJ2-3; D is unclear. This CDR3 comprises 15 residues. Germline assignment: CDR1 ENHRY and CDR2 SYGVKD. Trimming cost V 0 bases and J 2 bases, with 9 bases left between them. Here the CDR3 reads CAISESITDTDTQYF. The CDR3 region has the DNA TGTGCCATCAGTGAGTCGATCACAGACACAGATACGCAGTATTTT.

V is TRBV7-2 and J is TRBJ2-7; the D gene is possibly TRBD2 (5 bases). Germline V CDR1 and CDR2: SGHTA, FQGNSA. CDR3 length equals 14 residues. V lost 1 base and J lost 5, with 12 bases in between. Here the CDR3 reads CASSLVGSIHEQYF. The CDR3 region has the DNA TGTGCCAGCAGCTTAGTTGGGAGCATCCACGAGCAGTACTTC.

This clonotype was seen at least ten times. The chain recombines TRBV2 with TRBJ2-5; 8 bases fit TRBD1. The CDR3 runs to 13 residues. CDR1 and CDR2 from the germline V gene are SNHLY and FYNNEI. V shed 8 bases, J shed 5 bases, and the junction held 7 bases outside the gene matches. The CDR3 bases are TGTGCCAGCGCTGACAGGGGTCGGGAGACCCAGTACTTC. It yields the protein CASADRGRETQYF.

There are many counts of this clonotype. The chain couples TRBV29-1 to TRBJ1-2; tentative D call: TRBD1 (5 bases). The CDR3 sequence is 11 residues long. CDR1 and CDR2 (germline): SQVTM, ANQGSEA. Trimming pared 7 bases from V and 8 bases from J, leaving 14 bases between. CDR3 sequence (DNA): TGCAGCGCTGAGCGGGGGAGCGGCTACACCTTC. Translated, it gives CSAERGSGYTF.

This clonotype was observed a handful of times. The V and J genes are TRBV6-5 and TRBJ2-7; TRBD1 agrees at 8 bases. CDR1 and CDR2 from the germline V gene are MNHEY and SVGAGI. The CDR3 spans 15 residues. After removal of 6 bases from V and 5 bases from J, the junction contained 12 bases not matched to a gene. In nucleotides, the CDR3 is TGTGCCAGCAGCCAAGGGACAGGCTCCCCCAACGAGCAGTACTTC. It is translated as CASSQGTGSPNEQYF.

The V gene is TRBV5-1, the J gene TRBJ2-7; 8 bases are a match to TRBD2. This CDR3 comprises 15 residues. The germline V gene encodes CDR1 SGHRS and CDR2 YFSETQ. Unmatched junction bases numbered 9, after V lost 0 bases and J lost 7 bases. In DNA form, the CDR3 reads TGCGCCAGCAGCTTGGCCCAGCGGGAGCTCAATGAGCAGTACTTC. It is translated as CASSLAQRELNEQYF.

This clonotype has only a few counts. The chain combines TRBV4-3 with TRBJ2-3, with a possible D match to TRBD2 (6 bases). Trimming shortened V by 3 bases and J by 0 bases, and 16 bases separated the two germline ends. This CDR3 region has 17 residues. Germline V gene data show CDR1 as LGHNA and CDR2 as YSLEER. The CDR3 is CASSHLWDSLSTDTQYF. The DNA of the CDR3 is TGCGCCAGCAGCCATCTTTGGGACTCCCTTAGCACAGATACGCAGTATTTT.

The rearrangement joins TRBV30 to TRBJ1-1; D remains ambiguous. V was pared by 0 bases and J by 0 bases, with 8 bases between. Looked up from germline, CDR1 is GTSNPN and CDR2 is SVGIG (reference sequence). The CDR3 is 14 residues long. CDR3 nucleotide sequence: TGTGCCTGGAGTGTGACCAGGATGAACACTGAAGCTTTCTTT. Translating it yields CAWSVTRMNTEAFF.

The chain carries TRBV4-1 and TRBJ1-4; D is unclear. Per germline, CDR1 MGHRA and CDR2 YSYEKL. Trimming removed 0 bases at V and 4 bases at J, with 15 bases between. The CDR3 has 17 amino acids. The CDR3 sequence is CASSQDRSSVVNEKLFF. In DNA, the CDR3 is TGCGCCAGCAGCCAAGATCGGAGCTCAGTGGTTAATGAAAAACTGTTTTTT.

Concerning this clonotype itself: A much larger clone is a single base away; this may be a read error. V usage is TRBV12-3 or TRBV12-4 and J usage is TRBJ2-1; D is uncertain. The CDR3 is made up of 9 amino acids. Trimming stripped 8 bases from V and 9 bases from J, with 5 bases between. The CDR3 nucleotides are TGTGCCAGCGGCACTGAGCAGTTCTTC. This translates into CASGTEQFF.

This sequence joins TRBV20-1 and TRBJ2-3, with 7 nucleotides matching TRBD1. The germline gives CDR1 DFQATT, CDR2 SNEGSKA (reference sequence). V lost 3 bases to trimming and J lost 0 bases; unmatched junction nucleotides: 6. The CDR3 spans 15 residues. CDR3 nucleotides: TGCAGTGCTAGGGGGACAGATACTAGCACAGATACGCAGTATTTT. It encodes CSARGTDTSTDTQYF.

In this sample, this clonotype turned up once. The chain recombines TRBV4-2 with TRBJ2-7, with TRBD1 identical over 10 bases. Germline lookup yields CDR1 LGHNA and CDR2 YNFKEQ. The CDR3 covers 16 residues. After removal of 2 bases from V and 7 bases from J, the junction contained 11 bases not matched to a gene. The DNA for the CDR3 is TGTGCCAGCAGCCAACCGACAGGGGGCATAGACAATGAGCAGTACTTC. Translation gives CASSQPTGGIDNEQYF.

This chain uses TRBV6-1 with TRBJ2-5; D may be TRBD1 or TRBD2 (5 bases each). The J call may be mistaken, given a closer DNA end match to TRBJ2-7. Germline assignment: CDR1 MNHNS and CDR2 SASEGT. This CDR3 has 15 residues. This CDR3 reads CASSGEGRVMSEQYF. The CDR3 coding sequence is TGTGCCAGCAGCGGTGAGGGGCGCGTGATGAGCGAGCAGTACTTC.

V and J are TRBV6-2 or TRBV6-3 and TRBJ2-7, with a possible D match to TRBD2 (6 bases). Germline assignment: CDR1 MNHEY and CDR2 SVGEGT. V was trimmed by 5 bases and J by 2 bases, leaving 13 bases between them. The CDR3 is 14 residues long. The CDR3 spells CASSSRESAYEQYF. The DNA for the CDR3 is TGTGCCAGCAGTAGCCGGGAGTCAGCCTACGAGCAGTACTTC.

The rearrangement joins TRBV27 to TRBJ2-1; D perhaps matches TRBD2 (7 bases). This CDR3 is built from 13 residues. V lost 0 bases and J lost 15, with 15 bases in between. The germline V gene encodes CDR1 MNHEY and CDR2 SMNVEV (reference sequence). Here the CDR3 reads CASSLSKDGGRFF. CDR3 nucleotide sequence: TGTGCCAGCAGTTTATCGAAGGACGGGGGGCGGTTCTTC.

The chain uses TRBV7-8 and TRBJ2-1; maybe TRBD2 (7 bases). V lost 1 base and J lost 6, with 16 bases in between. This CDR3 is built from 16 residues. The germline gives CDR1 SGHVS, CDR2 FQNEAQ. CDR3: CASSLVGGRLFNEQFF. The CDR3 DNA is TGTGCCAGCAGCTTAGTGGGGGGGCGCCTATTCAATGAGCAGTTCTTC.

Concerning this clonotype itself: Being one base from a much bigger clone, this may be a read error. The V gene is TRBV9, the J gene TRBJ2-5; TRBD2 matches at 8 bases. This CDR3 contains 16 residues. Germline CDR1 reads SGDLS; CDR2 reads YYNGEE. The CDR3 DNA is TGTACCAGCAGCCCAAGTGGGACTAGGTTCAGGGAGACCCAGTACTTC. It translates to CTSSPSGTRFRETQYF.

As regards this clonotype: Germline is not matched at one junction end, which may reflect a read error. The chain uses TRBV6-2 or TRBV6-3 and TRBJ1-5, with 11 bases identical to TRBD1. The CDR3 spans 15 residues. Germline V CDR1 and CDR2: MNHEY, SVGEGT. CDR3 bases: TGTGCCGGCAGCCGGACAGGGGGCCGCAATCAGCCCCAGCATTTT. Residues: CAGSRTGGRNQPQHF.

This rearrangement joins TRBV7-9 to TRBJ1-1; 10 bases are shared with TRBD1. V was clipped by 1 base and J by 3 bases; unmatched bases: 8. This CDR3 spans 17 amino acids. Per the germline V gene, CDR1 is SEHNR and CDR2 is FQNEAQ (reference sequence). The CDR3 nucleotides read TGTGCCAGCAGCTTAGAGCCCCCCGGGACAGGGGACACTGAAGCTTTCTTT. Translation gives CASSLEPPGTGDTEAFF.

This clonotype occurred a few times. This chain links TRBV7-3 with TRBJ2-3, with 11 bases matching TRBD2. Germline CDR1 and CDR2: SGHTA and FQGTGA. After removal of 0 bases from V and 5 bases from J, the junction contained 4 bases not matched to a gene. The CDR3 has 16 residues. CDR3 residues: CASSLTSGGAVDTQYF. CDR3 DNA sequence: TGTGCCAGCAGCTTAACTAGCGGGGGGGCCGTAGATACGCAGTATTTT.

The chain recombines TRBV29-1 with TRBJ2-5; tentatively, D is TRBD2 (5 bases). This CDR3 comprises 13 residues. Germline V gene data show CDR1 as SQVTM and CDR2 as ANQGSEA. V shed 4 bases and J shed 5 bases, with 14 bases lying between them. The CDR3, as DNA: TGCAGCGTTGGTGATAGCGTGAGGGAGACCCAGTACTTC. It yields the protein CSVGDSVRETQYF.

This sequence joins TRBV6-5 and TRBJ2-7; TRBD2 agrees at 9 bases. V gave up 0 bases and J gave up 1 base; unmatched junction bases: 7. The CDR3 has 17 amino acids. Germline CDR1 reads MNHEY; CDR2 reads SVGAGI. This CDR3 reads CASSYSRAGGTSYEQYF. DNA of the CDR3: TGTGCCAGCAGTTACTCGCGAGCGGGAGGCACTTCCTACGAGCAGTACTTC.

The chain joins TRBV4-2 to TRBJ2-3; 8 positions agree with TRBD2. The CDR3 covers 18 residues. The V and J ends lost 1 base and 4 bases, in that order; junction bases with no gene match: 13. The germline V gene has CDR1 LGHNA and CDR2 YNFKEQ. The CDR3 is CASSQGLERGYPADTQYF. The CDR3 region has the DNA TGTGCCAGCAGCCAAGGGTTGGAGCGGGGGTATCCCGCAGATACGCAGTATTTT.

With regard to this clonotype: This may arise from a read error, as a much more abundant clone is one base away. V gene TRBV29-1 combines with J gene TRBJ2-4, with D perhaps TRBD1 or TRBD2 (5 bases each). The CDR3 spans 12 residues. Germline V lookup: CDR1 SQVTM, CDR2 ANQGSEA. V dropped 7 bases and J dropped 13 bases, with 20 bases sitting between them. CDR3 protein: CSAIDTRWGQYF. The CDR3 bases are TGCAGCGCAATCGATACGCGGTGGGGGCAGTACTTC.

J is TRBJ1-2 and V is TRBV6-1, with D possibly TRBD1 on 6 matching bases. Germline lookup yields CDR1 MNHNS and CDR2 SASEGT. The CDR3 length is 15 residues. Between the trimmed V and J ends, which lost 0 bases and 1 base, there was a span of 9 bases. In DNA form, the CDR3 reads TGTGCCAGCAGTGAAGCGTGGACAGATAACTATGGCTACACCTTC. Translation gives CASSEAWTDNYGYTF.